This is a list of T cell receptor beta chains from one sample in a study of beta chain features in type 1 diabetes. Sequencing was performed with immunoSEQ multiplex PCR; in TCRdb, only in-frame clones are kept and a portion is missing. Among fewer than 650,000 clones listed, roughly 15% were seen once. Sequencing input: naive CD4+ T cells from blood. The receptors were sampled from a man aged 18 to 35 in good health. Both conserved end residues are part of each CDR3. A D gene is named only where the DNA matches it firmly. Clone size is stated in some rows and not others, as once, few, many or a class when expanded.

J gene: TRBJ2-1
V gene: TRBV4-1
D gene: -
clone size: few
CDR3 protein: CASSQVAGQRYNEQFF
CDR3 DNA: TGCGCCAGCAGCCAAGTCGCCGGGCAGAGATACAATGAGCAGTTCTTC

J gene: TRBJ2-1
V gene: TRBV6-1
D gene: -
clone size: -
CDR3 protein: CASRDRFPNEQFF
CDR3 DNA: TGTGCCAGCAGAGACAGGTTCCCCAATGAGCAGTTCTTC

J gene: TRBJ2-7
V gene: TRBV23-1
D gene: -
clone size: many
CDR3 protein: CASSQYEPQGRGLYEQYF
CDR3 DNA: TGCGCCAGCAGTCAATACGAACCACAGGGAAGGGGCCTATACGAGCAGTACTTC

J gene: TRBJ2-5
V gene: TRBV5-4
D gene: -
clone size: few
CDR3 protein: CASSLAPGVETQYF
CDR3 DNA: TGTGCCAGCAGCTTGGCTCCAGGGGTGGAGACCCAGTACTTC

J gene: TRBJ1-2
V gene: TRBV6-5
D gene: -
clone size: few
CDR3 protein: CASSYSPPGSSYGYTF
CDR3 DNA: TGTGCCAGCAGTTACTCGCCACCAGGGTCTAGCTATGGCTACACCTTC

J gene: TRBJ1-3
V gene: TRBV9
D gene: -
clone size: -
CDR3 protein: CASGQSGNTIYF
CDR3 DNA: TGTGCCAGCGGACAGTCTGGAAACACCATATATTTT

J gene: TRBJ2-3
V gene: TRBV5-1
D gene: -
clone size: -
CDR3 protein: CASSYGGGVGDTQYF
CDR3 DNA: TGCGCCAGCAGTTATGGCGGCGGGGTAGGGGATACGCAGTATTTT

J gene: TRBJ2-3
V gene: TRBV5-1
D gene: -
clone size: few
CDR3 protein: CASSLERSGDTQYF
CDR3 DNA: TGCGCCAGCAGCTTGGAGCGGAGCGGGGATACGCAGTATTTT

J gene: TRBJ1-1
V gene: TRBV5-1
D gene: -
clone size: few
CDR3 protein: CASSLGFLPNTEAFF
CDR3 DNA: TGCGCCAGCAGCTTGGGGTTTTTACCTAACACTGAAGCTTTCTTT

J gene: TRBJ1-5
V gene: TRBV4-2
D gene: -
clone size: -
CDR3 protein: CASSQELGLSNQPQHF
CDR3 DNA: TGTGCCAGCAGCCAAGAACTGGGGTTGAGCAATCAGCCCCAGCATTTT

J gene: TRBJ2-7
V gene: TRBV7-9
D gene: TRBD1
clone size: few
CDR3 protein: CASSQHRGKGYEQYF
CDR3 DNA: TGTGCCAGCAGCCAACACAGGGGAAAGGGCTACGAGCAGTACTTC

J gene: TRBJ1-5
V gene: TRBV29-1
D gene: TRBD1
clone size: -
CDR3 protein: CSVVDRTGQPQHF
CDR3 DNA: TGCAGCGTCGTTGACAGGACAGGACAGCCCCAGCATTTT

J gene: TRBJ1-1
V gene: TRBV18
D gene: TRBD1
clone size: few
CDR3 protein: CASSAWTGNTEAFF
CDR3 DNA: TGTGCCAGCTCAGCTTGGACAGGGAACACTGAAGCTTTCTTT

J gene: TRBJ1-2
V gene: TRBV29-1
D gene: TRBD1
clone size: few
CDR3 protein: CSAGQGTNYGYTF
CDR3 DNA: TGCAGCGCCGGACAGGGAACTAACTATGGCTACACCTTC

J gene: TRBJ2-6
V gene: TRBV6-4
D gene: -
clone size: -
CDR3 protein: CASSPKALISGANVLTF
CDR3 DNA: TGTGCCAGCAGCCCCAAGGCCTTAATCTCTGGGGCCAACGTCCTGACTTTC

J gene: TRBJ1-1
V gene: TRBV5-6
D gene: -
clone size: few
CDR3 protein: CASRLWSAMNTEAFF
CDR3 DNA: TGTGCCAGCAGGCTGTGGTCCGCTATGAACACTGAAGCTTTCTTT

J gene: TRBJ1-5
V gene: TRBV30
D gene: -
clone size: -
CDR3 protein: CAWGAGYSNQPQHF
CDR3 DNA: TGTGCCTGGGGAGCAGGATATAGCAATCAGCCCCAGCATTTT

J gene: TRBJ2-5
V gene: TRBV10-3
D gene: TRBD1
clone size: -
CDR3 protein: CAISLGTGYQETQYF
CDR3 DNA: TGTGCCATCAGTTTAGGGACAGGGTACCAAGAGACCCAGTACTTC

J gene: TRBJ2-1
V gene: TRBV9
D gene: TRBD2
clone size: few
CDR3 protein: CASSEIPGLAGGLSNEQFF
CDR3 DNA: TGTGCCAGCAGCGAAATCCCGGGACTAGCGGGAGGGTTGTCCAATGAGCAGTTCTTC

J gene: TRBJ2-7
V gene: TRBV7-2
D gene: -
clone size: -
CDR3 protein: CASSSHYEQYF
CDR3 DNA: TGTGCCAGCAGCTCTCACTACGAGCAGTACTTC

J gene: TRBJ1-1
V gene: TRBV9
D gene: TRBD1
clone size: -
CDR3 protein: CASSLTGALGGEAFF
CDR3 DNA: TGTGCCAGCAGCCTCACAGGGGCCTTGGGGGGTGAAGCTTTCTTT

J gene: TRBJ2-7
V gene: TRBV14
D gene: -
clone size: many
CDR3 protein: CASSQVNYEQYF
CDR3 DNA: TGTGCCAGCAGCCAGGTTAACTACGAGCAGTACTTC

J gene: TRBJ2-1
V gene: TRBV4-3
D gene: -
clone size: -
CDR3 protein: CASSQEPGSEQFF
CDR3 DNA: TGCGCCAGCAGCCAAGAGCCGGGGTCTGAGCAGTTCTTC

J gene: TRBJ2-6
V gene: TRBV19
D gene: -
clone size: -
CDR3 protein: CASSINFSGANVLTF
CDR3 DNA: TGTGCCAGTAGTATAAACTTCTCTGGGGCCAACGTCCTGACTTTC

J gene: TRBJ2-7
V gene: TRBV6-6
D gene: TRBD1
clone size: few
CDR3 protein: CASRRGQGPYEQYF
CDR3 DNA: TGTGCCAGCAGGCGTGGACAGGGTCCCTACGAGCAGTACTTC